This note documents a single T cell receptor beta chain sequence. Antigen specificity is unknown. This entry comes from a study of shared clonotypes between healthy human individuals. Study-level information: CD8 memory received one plate per donor, CD8 naive two, CD4 memory three and CD4 naive three.

The assay was immunoSEQ multiplex PCR, and TCRdb's table has in-frame clones only and misses some. The sample has 2 million to 2.5 million clones, over 85% seen once. The naive CD8 subset, CD45RO-negative cells positively selected for CCR7, excluded terminally differentiated effector memory CD45RA+ cells. Trimming took off 2 bases at V and 5 bases at J, with 4 bases between the two ends. CDR1 is MNHEY and CDR2 is SVGAGI in the germline V gene. The CDR3 runs 12 residues. Study-wide findings and caveats: Rarefaction demonstrated incomplete sorted-subset sequencing despite large depth. Roughly 5% was the fraction of naive CD4 clonotypes found shared across four donors.

The sequenced sample was naive CD8+ T cells sorted from blood. This chain uses TRBV6-5 with TRBJ2-1; unclear D gene. This receptor was identified in a man aged 18 to 29 in good health. The CDR3 sequence is CASSYLDNEQFF. CDR3 DNA sequence: TGTGCCAGCAGTTACCTGGACAATGAGCAGTTCTTC.